Listed here is a single T cell receptor beta chain. The CDR3 has 14 residues. CDR1 DFQATT and CDR2 SNEGSKA come from the germline V gene (reference sequence). The data derive from a study of T cells expressing NK-cell markers. Following a re-call of the 5' RACE reads, TCRdb has one entry per CDR3 protein and lacks DNA. The data show a few hundred thousand distinct CDR3 sequences, and the top ten clones hold approximately 4%. The chain couples TRBV20-1 to TRBJ2-3. Specimen: blood T cells: a sorted CD56 or NKG2C T cell subset, CD4+ or CD8+ T cells, or bulk PBMC T cells (not recorded which). This TCR was recovered from a man in his late teens or twenties in good health. CDR3 amino acids: CSARDLGMSDTQYF.